A selection of T cell receptor beta chains follows, all from one sample in a study of CD8 T cells in Susac syndrome. Via MiXCR, TCRdb re-called the immunoSEQ multiplex PCR reads, giving one row per CDR3 protein. The table has roughly 200,000 distinct CDR3 sequences, roughly 96% seen once. Sequencing input: CD4+ T cells from PBMCs. These receptors all stem from a human donor in good health. Both conserved end residues are part of each CDR3. A D gene is named only where the DNA matches it firmly. Size is stated for part of the rows, as once, few or many counts, or as a class when the clone is expanded.

>TRBD1|.|TRBJ2-1|TRBV5-1
TGCGCCAGCAGCCGACAGGGGGCAGACAGCCACAATGAGCAGTTCTTC
CASSRQGADSHNEQFF
>.|.|TRBJ1-2|TRBV4-2
TGTGCCAGCAGCCAAGATCGGGGCAGGGTAGGCGACTATGGCTACACCTTC
CASSQDRGRVGDYGYTF
>.|.|TRBJ2-1|TRBV5-1
TGCGCCAGCAGCTTGGGCACCCTCAATGAGCAGTTCTTC
CASSLGTLNEQFF
>.|.|TRBJ2-3|TRBV5-1
TGCGCCAGCAGCTTGGAAGGGCCTAGCACAGATACGCAGTATTTT
CASSLEGPSTDTQYF
>.|.|TRBJ2-6|TRBV28
TGTGCCAGCAGGAACCAGGGCAACAATGGGGCCAACGTCCTGACTTTC
CASRNQGNNGANVLTF
>.|.|TRBJ1-2|TRBV15
TGTGCCACCAGCAGAGATTATAGACAGCCGACCTTC
CATSRDYRQPTF
>.|once|TRBJ2-6|TRBV7-9
TGTGCCAGCAGCGACTCTGGGGCCAACGTCCTGACTTTC
CASSDSGANVLTF
>.|.|TRBJ2-2|TRBV29-1
TGCAGCGTTGAAGACCAAAGAGGCGGGGAGCTGTTTTTT
CSVEDQRGGELFF
>.|few|TRBJ1-2|TRBV29-1
TGCAGCGTTGCGTGGGGCGGGCAAGGCTACACCTTC
CSVAWGGQGYTF
>.|.|TRBJ2-2|TRBV7-2
TGTGCCAGCAGCTTGTGGGGGCTGAACACCGGGGAGCTGTTTTTT
CASSLWGLNTGELFF
>.|.|TRBJ2-7|TRBV14
TGTGCCAGCAGCCCTAGAACAGGGTCTTACGAGCAGTACTTC
CASSPRTGSYEQYF
>.|.|TRBJ1-2|TRBV3-1
TGTGCCAGCAGCCCGGGGGCCCCTCAAGGGCTCGGTGGCTACACCTTC
CASSPGAPQGLGGYTF
>.|.|TRBJ1-5|TRBV7-9
TGTGCCAGCAGCTCCAGGGTGGGTCAGCCCCAGCATTTT
CASSSRVGQPQHF
>TRBD1|.|TRBJ1-1|TRBV3-1
TGTGCCAGCAGCCACCGAGGGGGCGGTGGCACTGAAGCTTTCTTT
CASSHRGGGGTEAFF
>.|.|TRBJ2-3|TRBV3-1
TGTGCCAGCAGCCAAGGCAGGGATCGGACAGATACGCAGTATTTT
CASSQGRDRTDTQYF
>.|.|TRBJ2-6|TRBV7-9
TGTGCCAGCAGCTTAAGTACAGGTGACTCCAACGTCCTGACTTTC
CASSLSTGDSNVLTF
>.|.|TRBJ1-1|TRBV5-1
TGCGCCAGCAGCTTGGACGGACAGAACTGGAACACTGAAGCTTTCTTT
CASSLDGQNWNTEAFF
>.|.|TRBJ2-3|TRBV7-3
TGTGCCAGCAGCCTAGTTTCCGATAAGGCAGATACGCAGTATTTT
CASSLVSDKADTQYF
>.|.|TRBJ2-7|TRBV4-1
TGCGCCAGCAGCCAAGTATCGGCTAGGGACTACGAGCAGTACTTC
CASSQVSARDYEQYF
>TRBD1|.|TRBJ2-5|TRBV24-1
TGTGCCACCAGTGACCCGGGACAGACTAAAGAGACCCAGTACTTC
CATSDPGQTKETQYF
>.|once|TRBJ2-3|TRBV2
TGTGCCAGCAGTGAAATTCTTTTTGAGGATACGCAGTATTTT
CASSEILFEDTQYF
>.|once|TRBJ2-1|TRBV7-8
TGTGCCAGCAGCCGGGAGCGGATCCCCTACAATGAGCAGTTCTTC
CASSRERIPYNEQFF
>.|.|TRBJ1-1|TRBV29-1
TGCAGCGTTGGTCTAGGGGGTGACACTGAAGCTTTCTTT
CSVGLGGDTEAFF
>.|.|TRBJ1-4|TRBV7-2
TGTGCCAGCAGCTTGGACCTAGGCAGTGAAAAACTGTTTTTT
CASSLDLGSEKLFF
>.|many|TRBJ1-5|TRBV12-3/TRBV12-4
TGTGCCAGCAGTTTAGGGGGTAGCAATCAGCCCCAGCATTTT
CASSLGGSNQPQHF
>.|once|TRBJ2-3|TRBV29-1
TGCAGCGTCGACGACAGCACAGATACGCAGTATTTT
CSVDDSTDTQYF
>.|.|TRBJ1-2|TRBV5-1
TGCGCCAGCAGCTCCGACGGGGGCTATGGCTACACCTTC
CASSSDGGYGYTF
>.|.|TRBJ2-6|TRBV5-1
TGCGCCAGCGGTTCTCGTACTGGGGCCAACGTCCTGACTTTC
CASGSRTGANVLTF
>.|.|TRBJ2-2|TRBV18
TGTGCCAGCTCACTGGTCCTGACAGGAAACACCGGGGAGCTGTTTTTT
CASSLVLTGNTGELFF
>.|.|TRBJ1-2|TRBV27
TGTGCCAGCAGTTCGGCGACAGGCTTCTATGGCTACACCTTC
CASSSATGFYGYTF
>.|.|TRBJ1-5|TRBV20-1
TGCAGTGCTAATGACCCGGATCAGCCCCAGCATTTT
CSANDPDQPQHF
>.|.|TRBJ2-5|TRBV28
TGTGCCAGCAGTGACCGCGGGGTCCAAGAGACCCAGTACTTC
CASSDRGVQETQYF
>TRBD2|.|TRBJ2-2|TRBV7-2
TGTGCCAGCAGCTTCTCGGGAGGAAACACCGGGGAGCTGTTTTTT
CASSFSGGNTGELFF
>.|.|TRBJ2-2|TRBV29-1
TGCAGCGTCGATACAGTCTCCGGGGAGCTGTTTTTT
CSVDTVSGELFF
>.|.|TRBJ1-2|TRBV24-1
TGTGCCACCAGGGAACGCTTGGACCCTGATCTAAGTCGCTACACCTTC
CATRERLDPDLSRYTF
>.|.|TRBJ2-1|TRBV20-1
TGCAGTGCCCCGGGACTTCTGTACAATGAGCAGTTCTTC
CSAPGLLYNEQFF
>.|.|TRBJ1-2|TRBV7-9
TGTGCCAGCAGCTTAGGAGGGGGATCCCATGGCTACACCTTC
CASSLGGGSHGYTF
>.|once|TRBJ1-1|TRBV29-1
TGCAGCGTAAGGTATTCCTTGAACACTGAAGCTTTCTTT
CSVRYSLNTEAFF
>.|.|TRBJ2-7|TRBV6-2/TRBV6-3
TGTGCCAGCAGTAAACCCGGAGGGGCCCCCTACGAGCAGTACTTC
CASSKPGGAPYEQYF